The clone carrying this T cell receptor (beta chain) was observed at least ten times. What it recognizes is unknown. These data are taken from a study of CD8+CD57+ T cells in acquired aplastic anemia. Study in general: Sorted CD4+ and CD8+ cells gave a mean 3.2 ug DNA, range 0.2 to 27.4 ug.

Germline CDR1 LNHNV, CDR2 YYDKDF (reference sequence). The CDR3 totals 18 residues. Deletions cut 3 bases from V and 8 bases from J, with 26 bases between. Genomic DNA provided the template from which TCR beta VDJ and CDR3 profiles were obtained. TCRdb ran MiXCR on the reads and lists one entry per CDR3 protein. The sample yields some 290,000 distinct CDR3 sequences, about 56% seen once. Findings and caveats of the study: Patients and controls turned out to have around 29 CD8+ CDR3 sequences in common.

The rearrangement joins TRBV15 to TRBJ2-1, with D perhaps TRBD1 (6 bases). The sample taken for sequencing was sorted CD4+, CD8+, or CD8+CD57+ T cells (not recorded which) from PBMCs. The origin of this receptor is a human donor with severe aplastic anemia or a healthy control (not recorded which). CDR3 DNA sequence: TGTGCCACCAGCAGTCCTTCACTAATGAGGGGGACGCACCATGAGCAGTTCTTC. Residues: CATSSPSLMRGTHHEQFF.